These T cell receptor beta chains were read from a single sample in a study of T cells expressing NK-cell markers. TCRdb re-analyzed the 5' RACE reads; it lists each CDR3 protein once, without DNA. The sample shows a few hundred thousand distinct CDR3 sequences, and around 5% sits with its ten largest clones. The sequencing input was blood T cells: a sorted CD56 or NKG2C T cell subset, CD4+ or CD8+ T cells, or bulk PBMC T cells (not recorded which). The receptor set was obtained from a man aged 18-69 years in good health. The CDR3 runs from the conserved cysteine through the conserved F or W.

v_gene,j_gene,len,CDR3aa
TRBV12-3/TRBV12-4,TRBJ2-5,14,CASSLSGKPETQYF
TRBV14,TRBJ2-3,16,CASSQLSLATTDTQYF
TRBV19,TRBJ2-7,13,CASRSVGSYEQYF
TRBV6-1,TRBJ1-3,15,CASSLDTSSGNTIYF
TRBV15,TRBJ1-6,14,CATSRDSNNSPLHF
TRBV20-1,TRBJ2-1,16,CSADPRTSEYYNEQFF
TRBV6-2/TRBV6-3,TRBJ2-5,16,CASSYAESGGQETQYF
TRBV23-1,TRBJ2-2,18,CASSQTRTRQEDTGELFF
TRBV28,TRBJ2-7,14,CASSLGQTFLGAYF
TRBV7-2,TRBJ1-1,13,CASSPGPSTEAFF
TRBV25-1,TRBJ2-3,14,CASSRDYTTDTQYF
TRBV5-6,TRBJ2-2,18,CASSLAVSGGANTGELFF
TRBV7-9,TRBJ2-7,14,CASSLAASGGEQYF
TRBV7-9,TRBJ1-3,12,CASSSSPSNIYF
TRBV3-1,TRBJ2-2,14,CASSPLLGYGELFF
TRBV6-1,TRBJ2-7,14,CASSHSRDSYEQYF
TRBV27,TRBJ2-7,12,CASSAYRGEQYF
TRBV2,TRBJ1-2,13,CASRGTVDYGYTF
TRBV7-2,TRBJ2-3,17,CASSLAVGGGGTDTQYF
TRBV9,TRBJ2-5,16,CASSDEPGLRAETQYF
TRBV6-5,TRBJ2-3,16,CASSNLGGPSTDTQYF
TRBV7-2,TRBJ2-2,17,CASSPHSQGRGTGELFF
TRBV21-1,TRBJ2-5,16,CASSKWDWIKRETQYF
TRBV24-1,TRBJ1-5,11,CATRCEQPQHF
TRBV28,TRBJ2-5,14,CASSEDHTRKTQYF
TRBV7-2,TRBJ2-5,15,CASTGNPGQPETQYF
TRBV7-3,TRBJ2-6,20,CASSLTPWTEGLSGANVLTF
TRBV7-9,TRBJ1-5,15,CASSPAGLSNQPQHF
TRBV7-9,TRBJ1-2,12,CASSFGEGHYTF
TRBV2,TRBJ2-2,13,CASSEWGGGELFF
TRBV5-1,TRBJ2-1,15,CASSLESGGWYEQFF
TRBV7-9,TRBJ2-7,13,CASSFGQAYEQYF
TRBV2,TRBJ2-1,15,CASRFQRGGWDEQFF
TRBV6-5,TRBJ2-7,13,CASSYVRDREQYF
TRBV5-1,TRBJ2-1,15,CASSSGWGDGNEQFF
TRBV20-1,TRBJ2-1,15,CSASPPGLADQKQFF
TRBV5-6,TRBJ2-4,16,CASSLKVLTAKNIQYF
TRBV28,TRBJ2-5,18,CASRLRLWSGGFQETQYF
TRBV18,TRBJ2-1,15,CASSPPVGGKNEQFF
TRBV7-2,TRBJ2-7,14,CASSLRIVGNEQYF
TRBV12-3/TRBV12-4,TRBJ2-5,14,CASRHGGGRETQYF
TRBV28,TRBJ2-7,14,CASSRQGEGYEQYF
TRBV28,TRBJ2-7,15,CASSFINRGAGEQYF
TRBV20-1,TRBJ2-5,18,CSAPRVRGAVRYQETQYF
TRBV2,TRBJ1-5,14,CASRDGQGGQPQHF
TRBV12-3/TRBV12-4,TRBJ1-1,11,CASRKREVAFF
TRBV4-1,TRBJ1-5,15,CASSPASGSNQPQHF
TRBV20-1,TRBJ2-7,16,CSARDWVDVSPYEQYF
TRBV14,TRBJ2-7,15,CASSPTPIESYEQYF
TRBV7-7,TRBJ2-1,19,CASSLDRLAGACSYNEQFF
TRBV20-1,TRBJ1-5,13,CSARVDRVQPQHF
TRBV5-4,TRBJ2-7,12,CASSFDFGQQYF
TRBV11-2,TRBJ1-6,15,CASSLSDSYNSPLHF